Listed here are 23 T cell receptor beta chains from one sample, sequenced in a study of blood T cell repertoires in COVID-19. Sequencing was performed with immunoSEQ multiplex PCR; in TCRdb, only in-frame clones are kept and a portion is missing. Of some 100,000 clones in the sample, approximately 92% were seen once. The specimen sequenced was peripheral blood. The source of these receptors is a man between 65 and 85 years old with acute or convalescent COVID-19.

This clone was recorded only once. The genes are TRBV11-3 and TRBJ2-1; D perhaps matches TRBD2 (5 bases). CDR1 is SGHNT and CDR2 is YENEEA in the germline V gene. This CDR3 comprises 19 residues. The V end lost 0 bases, the J end lost 5 bases, and 23 bases lay between the germline ends. The CDR3 is CASSLDDLPTTLKDNEQFF. CDR3 DNA sequence: TGTGCCAGCAGCTTAGATGACCTCCCGACTACCCTTAAAGACAATGAGCAGTTCTTC. Looking up the rest from reference TRBV11-3 and TRBJ2-1 gives the full variable domain: EAGVVQSPRYKIIEKKQPVAFWCNPISGHNTLYWYLQNLGQGPELLIRYENEEAVDDSQLPKDRFSAERLKGVDSTLKIQPAELGDSAVYLCASSLDDLPTTLKDNEQFFGPGTRLTVL.

The V call is TRBV18, the J call TRBJ2-7; D gene unclear. The CDR3 extends over 12 amino acids. The germline V gene encodes CDR1 KGHSH and CDR2 LQKENI. Trimming shortened V by 5 bases and J by 1 base, and 6 bases separated the two germline ends. The CDR3 here is CASSAESYEQYF. The CDR3 DNA follows: TGTGCCAGCTCAGCGGAATCCTACGAGCAGTACTTC.

This chain connects TRBV28 to TRBJ2-3, with TRBD2 identical over 9 bases. Germline lookup yields CDR1 MDHEN and CDR2 SYDVKM. V lost 6 bases and J lost 5; bases outside the gene matches: 6. The CDR3 is made up of 14 amino acids. The CDR3 region is CASSSRLAVDTQYF. CDR3 bases: TGTGCCAGCAGCTCCAGACTAGCGGTAGATACGCAGTATTTT.

The CDR3: CASSRTGGGTEAFF. Here the CDR3 DNA reads TGCGCCAGCAGCCGAACAGGGGGGGGTACTGAAGCTTTCTTT. The chain is built from TRBV4-1 and TRBJ1-1; 8 nucleotides agree with TRBD1. The trim removed 4 bases at V and 5 bases at J, leaving 6 bases unmatched. The germline V gene encodes CDR1 MGHRA and CDR2 YSYEKL. CDR3 length equals 14 residues.

The chain carries TRBV5-6 and TRBJ1-5; D gene ambiguous. CDR1 SGHDT and CDR2 YYEEEE come from the germline V gene. The CDR3 is 13 amino acids. Between the trimmed V and J ends, which lost 1 base and 7 bases, there was a span of 9 bases. CDR3 region: CASSLWGGQPQHF. The CDR3 region has the DNA TGTGCCAGCAGCTTGTGGGGAGGCCAGCCCCAGCATTTT.

The chain uses TRBV6-5 and TRBJ2-1; D perhaps matches TRBD2 (6 bases). The V and J ends lost 2 bases and 6 bases respectively, with 14 bases between them. Germline CDR1 reads MNHEY; CDR2 reads SVGAGI. CDR3 size: 15 residues. DNA for the CDR3: TGTGCCAGCAGTTACGATGGTAGAGCGGGCAATGAGCAGTTCTTC. Its protein is CASSYDGRAGNEQFF.

V usage is TRBV4-1 and J usage is TRBJ1-2; D not certain. Trimming shortened V by 3 bases and J by 5 bases, and 19 bases separated the two germline ends. Germline V gene data show CDR1 as MGHRA and CDR2 as YSYEKL. The CDR3 runs to 16 residues. CDR3 sequence: CASSQLEDRPFYGYTF. The CDR3 coding sequence is TGCGCCAGCAGCCAGTTGGAGGACCGCCCGTTTTATGGCTACACCTTC.

The rearrangement links TRBV30 to TRBJ1-2; D is unclear. V was trimmed by 5 bases and J by 8 bases, leaving 21 bases between them. The CDR3 runs to 14 residues. Germline values: CDR1 GTSNPN, CDR2 SVGIG (reference sequence). CDR3 loop: CAWGLTVGGSGYTF. The CDR3 DNA reads TGTGCCTGGGGACTTACGGTGGGAGGGTCCGGCTACACCTTC.

The chain has TRBV7-9 and TRBJ2-7; 9 nucleotides line up with TRBD1. Germline V gene sequence: CDR1 SEHNR, CDR2 FQNEAQ (reference sequence). The CDR3 consists of 17 residues. V shed 6 bases, J shed 2 bases, and the junction held 14 bases outside the gene matches. CDR3 DNA: TGTGCCAGCAGTCGGGACAGGGACAGGAAAGACCCCTACGAGCAGTACTTC. It yields the protein CASSRDRDRKDPYEQYF.

V is TRBV7-2 and J is TRBJ2-5, with a possible D match to TRBD2 (6 bases). Looked up from germline, CDR1 is SGHTA and CDR2 is FQGNSA. The V end was cut by 1 base, the J end by 5 bases, with 14 bases between. CDR3 length: 15 residues. For the CDR3, the DNA is TGTGCCAGCAGCTTAGGGACCGGGAGCCGGGAGACCCAGTACTTC. It translates to CASSLGTGSRETQYF.

The CDR3 loop reads CASSRQGLLSGANVLTF. The DNA for the CDR3 is TGTGCCAGCAGCCGACAGGGACTCCTCTCTGGGGCCAACGTCCTGACTTTC. This chain uses TRBV5-4 with TRBJ2-6, with a tentative D call TRBD1 (7 bases). The CDR3 spans 17 residues. V gave up 4 bases and J gave up 0 bases, with 14 bases separating them. Germline lookup yields CDR1 SGHNT and CDR2 YYREEE (reference sequence).

V gene TRBV7-2 combines with J gene TRBJ1-1; 10 bases fit TRBD1. Germline CDR1 is SGHTA and CDR2 is FQGNSA. Trimming took 6 bases from V and 3 from J; bases not matched to a gene: 4. This CDR3 has 14 amino acids. The CDR3 sequence is CASRPGTGDTEAFF. CDR3 in DNA: TGTGCCAGCAGGCCCGGGACAGGGGACACTGAAGCTTTCTTT. Full variable domain (missing parts from reference TRBV7-2 and TRBJ1-1): GAGVSQSPSNKVTEKGKDVELRCDPISGHTALYWYRQSLGQGLEFLIYFQGNSAPDKSGLPSDRFSAERTGGSVSTLTIQRTQQEDSAVYLCASRPGTGDTEAFFGQGTRLTVV.

This clone was seen only once. V usage is TRBV5-1 and J usage is TRBJ2-7; 11 nucleotides align to TRBD1. V shed 4 bases and J 3 bases; nucleotides not matched to a gene: 6. CDR3 length equals 15 residues. Germline CDR1 is SGHRS and CDR2 is YFSETQ. In DNA, the CDR3 is TGCGCCAGCAGCCCGCGGGACAGGGGGGACTACGAGCAGTACTTC. This encodes CASSPRDRGDYEQYF.

V usage is TRBV29-1 and J usage is TRBJ1-2; D unclear. The CDR3 extends over 14 amino acids. V lost 1 base, J lost 7 bases, and 16 bases lay in between. The germline CDR1 and CDR2 sequences are SQVTM and ANQGSEA. The CDR3 protein is CSVEGDSRRAGYTF. The CDR3 nucleotides read TGCAGCGTTGAAGGGGATTCGAGGAGGGCTGGCTACACCTTC.

This sequence joins TRBV2 and TRBJ1-3; TRBD1 matches at 10 bases. The CDR3 has 18 amino acids. The V segment lost 2 bases and the J segment 3 bases; nucleotides outside the gene matches: 10. Germline loops: CDR1 SNHLY, CDR2 FYNNEI. CDR3 loop: CASSESAGQGIGGNTIYF. Written as DNA, the CDR3 is TGTGCCAGCAGTGAATCGGCGGGACAGGGGATAGGTGGAAACACCATATATTTT.

The chain is built from TRBV5-8 and TRBJ2-2, with D possibly being TRBD2 (6 bases). The CDR3 runs 15 residues. Germline assignment: CDR1 SGHTS and CDR2 YDEGEE. The V end was cut by 3 bases, the J end by 4 bases, with 13 bases between. CDR3 bases: TGTGCCAGCAGCTCTACTAGCCGAATCACCGGGGAGCTGTTTTTT. It translates to CASSSTSRITGELFF.

V and J are TRBV18 and TRBJ1-1; a possible D gene is TRBD1 (6 bases). Germline V lookup: CDR1 KGHSH, CDR2 LQKENI. This CDR3 contains 12 residues. The V gene lost 3 bases and the J gene lost 7 bases, with 9 bases spanning the gap. The CDR3 loop reads CASSPDSLEAFF. The CDR3 DNA follows: TGTGCCAGCTCACCGGACAGTCTTGAAGCTTTCTTT.

The rearrangement uses TRBV5-5 and TRBJ1-1, with D possibly being TRBD1 (5 bases). Trimming shortened V by 0 bases and J by 4 bases, and 10 bases separated the two germline ends. The CDR3 has 14 amino acids. Germline V lookup: CDR1 SGHKS, CDR2 YYEKEE (reference sequence). CDR3 region: CASSLVERGTEAFF. CDR3 coding DNA: TGTGCCAGCAGCTTGGTCGAAAGGGGCACTGAAGCTTTCTTT.

The chain is built from TRBV6-5 and TRBJ1-1; D gene unclear. CDR3 length: 13 amino acids. Germline-derived CDR1 and CDR2 are MNHEY and SVGAGI. The ends were cut back, 7 bases at V and 3 bases at J, with 12 bases in the middle. The CDR3 region is CASTWGEDTEAFF. Written as DNA, the CDR3 is TGTGCCAGCACCTGGGGAGAGGACACTGAAGCTTTCTTT.

The chain carries TRBV30 and TRBJ1-4; D may be TRBD1 (5 bases). V dropped 4 bases and J dropped 8 bases, with 20 bases sitting between them. This CDR3 has 15 residues. Per germline, CDR1 GTSNPN and CDR2 SVGIG (reference sequence). CDR3 protein: CAWIPPQQGGEKLFF. The DNA of the CDR3 is TGTGCCTGGATCCCACCCCAGCAGGGTGGGGAAAAACTGTTTTTT.

This clone was picked up one time. This chain uses TRBV6-5 with TRBJ1-2; TRBD1 matches at 7 bases. There are 15 residues in the CDR3. Germline CDR1 and CDR2: MNHEY and SVGAGI. Unmatched junction bases numbered 14, after V lost 8 bases and J lost 5 bases. The CDR3 region is CASVPGDSDKYGYTF. The CDR3 DNA follows: TGTGCCAGCGTCCCAGGGGACAGTGATAAATATGGCTACACCTTC.

V usage is TRBV7-8 and J usage is TRBJ1-5, with 9 bases matching TRBD1. J lost 2 bases, V lost 5 bases, and 4 bases had no gene match. This CDR3 is 15 amino acids long. The germline V gene has CDR1 SGHVS and CDR2 FQNEAQ. DNA for the CDR3: TGTGCCAGCAGCCTTACAGGGGGCGGCAATCAGCCCCAGCATTTT. Translating it yields CASSLTGGGNQPQHF.

The V call is TRBV27, the J call TRBJ2-5, with a weak D call TRBD1 (6 bases). V dropped 0 bases and J dropped 3 bases, with 14 bases sitting between them. There are 16 residues in the CDR3. Per the germline V gene, CDR1 is MNHEY and CDR2 is SMNVEV (reference sequence). This CDR3 is CASSLSRYGQKETQYF. CDR3 nucleotide sequence: TGTGCCAGCAGTTTATCGAGGTACGGACAGAAAGAGACCCAGTACTTC.